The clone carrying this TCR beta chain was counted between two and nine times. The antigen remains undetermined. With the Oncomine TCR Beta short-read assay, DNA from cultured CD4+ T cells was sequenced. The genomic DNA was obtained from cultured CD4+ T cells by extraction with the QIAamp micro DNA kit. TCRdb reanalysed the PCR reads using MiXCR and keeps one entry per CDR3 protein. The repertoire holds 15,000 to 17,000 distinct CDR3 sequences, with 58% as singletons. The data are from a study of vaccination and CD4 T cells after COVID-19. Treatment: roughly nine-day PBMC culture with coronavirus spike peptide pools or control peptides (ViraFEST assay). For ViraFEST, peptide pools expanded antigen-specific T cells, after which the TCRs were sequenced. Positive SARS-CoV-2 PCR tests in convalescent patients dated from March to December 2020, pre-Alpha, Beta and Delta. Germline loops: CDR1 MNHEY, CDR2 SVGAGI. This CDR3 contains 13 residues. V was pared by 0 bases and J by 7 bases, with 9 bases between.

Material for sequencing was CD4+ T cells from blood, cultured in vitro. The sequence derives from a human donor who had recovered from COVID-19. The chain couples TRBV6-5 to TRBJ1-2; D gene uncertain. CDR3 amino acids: CASSYSTGGGYTF. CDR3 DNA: TGTGCCAGCAGTTACTCGACCGGAGGTGGCTACACCTTC.